A selection of T cell receptor beta chains follows, all from one sample in a study of blood T cells in healthy people across ages. Via MiXCR, TCRdb re-called the 5' RACE reads, giving one row per CDR3 protein. This table has approximately 810,000 distinct CDR3 sequences, around 36% appearing once. Sequencing was done on a sample of blood. The receptors derive from a man between 18 and 35 years old in good health. Both conserved end residues are part of each CDR3. The listing skips clone size in some rows; elsewhere it reads once, few, many or a size class.

TRBJ1-5 TRBV20-1 once CSAGTSNQPQHF
TRBJ1-5 TRBV15 few CATSRMGSQPQHF
TRBJ1-1 TRBV4-2 - CASSQDRGQGNTEAFF
TRBJ2-5 TRBV3-1 few CASSQEGRTGEETQYF
TRBJ2-4 TRBV7-2 - CASSQTPSIQQYF
TRBJ2-3 TRBV12-3/TRBV12-4 many CASSSGPDRQYF
TRBJ2-7 TRBV7-8 few CASGTNYEQYF
TRBJ2-1 TRBV13 few CASTKLQGYNEQFF
TRBJ2-1 TRBV29-1 many CSAIPGLQYNEQFF
TRBJ2-2 TRBV7-2 few CASSPRGTNTGELFF
TRBJ1-6 TRBV15 - CTTSRGGQGASNSPLHF
TRBJ2-5 TRBV12-3/TRBV12-4 many CASSGTGTTGETQYF
TRBJ2-1 TRBV20-1 - CSANVREQFF
TRBJ2-5 TRBV6-6 - CASSTPSGGIQYF
TRBJ2-3 TRBV10-2 - CASKGLPTTDTQYF
TRBJ2-1 TRBV20-1 once CSARGRPHNEQFF
TRBJ1-1 TRBV12-3/TRBV12-4 - CASSLSRKNTEAFF
TRBJ2-1 TRBV5-1 few CASSLGRGDSYNEQFF
TRBJ2-3 TRBV6-1 - CAVQTGLRTDTQYF
TRBJ2-1 TRBV7-2 many CASKAEGANWGNEQFF
TRBJ1-4 TRBV6-5 few CASSYSSQGRDGEKLFF
TRBJ1-1 TRBV7-2 - CASSFVGRDTEAFF
- TRBV14 - CASSQTPGLPNEQYF
- TRBV10-3 - CAINSDRNEQYF
TRBJ2-1 TRBV12-3/TRBV12-4 few CASSPLAGVNEQFF
TRBJ2-6 TRBV30 - CAWSRTHRAGANVLTF
TRBJ1-6 TRBV7-9 once CASSGGTASNSPLHF
TRBJ1-1 TRBV27 few CASSPNHFRETEAFF
TRBJ2-1 TRBV10-3 - CAISDDWGSRGVYEQFF
TRBJ2-2 TRBV29-1 few CSARQGYNTGELFF
TRBJ2-1 TRBV5-1 few CASSLLGKEDNEQFF
TRBJ2-2 TRBV4-1 - CASSQRTSGGSNTGELFF
TRBJ2-7 TRBV5-6 - CASSRSVWEQYF
TRBJ1-1 TRBV10-3 many CAINIGGVGAEAFF
TRBJ1-1 TRBV13 - CAGSVQGVNTEAFF
TRBJ2-7 TRBV27 - CVSGGGGREQYF
TRBJ1-2 TRBV7-2 few CASSLAPTGEGYTF
TRBJ2-5 TRBV6-5 - CASSYGLGPEETQYF
TRBJ2-5 TRBV6-5 once CASEDRKETQYF
TRBJ2-3 TRBV2 - CASKGVIRTDTQYF
TRBJ2-7 TRBV12-3/TRBV12-4 many CASSQTRHRAQYF
TRBJ1-5 TRBV2 - CASSATWGANQPQHF
TRBJ1-2 TRBV12-3/TRBV12-4 few CASSLRAVYGYTF
TRBJ2-1 TRBV6-5 few CASSSSGGQNNEQFF
TRBJ2-7 TRBV14 - CASSPGQGFSYGQYF
TRBJ2-3 TRBV12-5 - CASGLGRKKQGWDSTDTQYF
TRBJ2-2 TRBV20-1 - CSAPLAGGNTGELFF
TRBJ1-6 TRBV7-2 - CASSFSGQSVSPLHF
TRBJ1-1 TRBV12-3/TRBV12-4 - CASWGVIDTEAFF
TRBJ2-3 TRBV7-3 - CASSGGGFTDTQYF
TRBJ2-7 TRBV2 - CASSLAEYEQYF
- TRBV4-3 - CANSQGTGFRGGTLGEQYF
TRBJ1-1 TRBV11-1 - CASSLAVRGEAFF
TRBJ2-5 TRBV5-5 - CASSLEGWGTQYF
TRBJ2-7 TRBV9 - CASSGPGTPYEQYF
TRBJ1-2 TRBV20-1 - CSALDPEGTYGYTF
TRBJ1-5 TRBV6-6 - CASSYSGSSNQPQHF
- TRBV5-1 - CASSLETSGVYNEQYF
TRBJ1-6 TRBV9 - CASSVGGGSGNSPLHF
TRBJ2-5 TRBV5-1 many CASSLGGTDQETQYF